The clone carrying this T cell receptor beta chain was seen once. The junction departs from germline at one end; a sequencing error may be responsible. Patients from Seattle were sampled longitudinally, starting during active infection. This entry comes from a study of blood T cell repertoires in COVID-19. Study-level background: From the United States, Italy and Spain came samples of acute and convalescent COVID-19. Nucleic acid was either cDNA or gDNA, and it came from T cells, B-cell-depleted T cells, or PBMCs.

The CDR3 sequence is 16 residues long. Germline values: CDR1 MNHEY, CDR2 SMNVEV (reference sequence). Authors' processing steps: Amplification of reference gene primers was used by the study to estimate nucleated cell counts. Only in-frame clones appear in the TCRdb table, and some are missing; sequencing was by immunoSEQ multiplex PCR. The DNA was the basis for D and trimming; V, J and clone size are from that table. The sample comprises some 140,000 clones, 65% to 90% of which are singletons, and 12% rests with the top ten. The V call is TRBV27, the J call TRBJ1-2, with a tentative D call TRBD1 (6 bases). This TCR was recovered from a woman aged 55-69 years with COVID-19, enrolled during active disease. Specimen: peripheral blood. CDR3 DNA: TGTGCCAGCAGTGTATCCAGGGGAGACTTAAACTATGGCTACACCTTC. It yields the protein CASSVSRGDLNYGYTF.